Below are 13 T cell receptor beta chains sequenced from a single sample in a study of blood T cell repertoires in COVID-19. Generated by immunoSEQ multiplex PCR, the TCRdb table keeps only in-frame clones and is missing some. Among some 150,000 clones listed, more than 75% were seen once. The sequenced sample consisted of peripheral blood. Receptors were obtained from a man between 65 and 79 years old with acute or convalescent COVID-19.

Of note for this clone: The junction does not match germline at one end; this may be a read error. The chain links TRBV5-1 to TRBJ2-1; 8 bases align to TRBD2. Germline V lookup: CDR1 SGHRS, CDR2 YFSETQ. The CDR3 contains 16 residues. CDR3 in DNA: TGCGCCAGCGGCTTGGGGTCTAGCGGGCTAGGTAATGAGCAGTTCTTC. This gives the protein CASGLGSSGLGNEQFF.

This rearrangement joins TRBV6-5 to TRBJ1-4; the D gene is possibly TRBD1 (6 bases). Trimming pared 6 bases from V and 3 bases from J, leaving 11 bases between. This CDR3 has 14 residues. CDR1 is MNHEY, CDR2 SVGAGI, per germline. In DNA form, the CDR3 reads TGTGCCAGCAGACGGGACACCGCTAATGAAAAACTGTTTTTT. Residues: CASRRDTANEKLFF.

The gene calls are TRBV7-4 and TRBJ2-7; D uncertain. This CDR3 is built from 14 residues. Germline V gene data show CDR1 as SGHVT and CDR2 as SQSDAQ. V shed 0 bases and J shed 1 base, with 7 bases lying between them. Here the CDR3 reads CASSLAAVSYEQYF. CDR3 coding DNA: TGTGCCAGCAGCTTAGCGGCAGTTTCCTACGAGCAGTACTTC.

For the CDR3, the DNA is TGTGCCAGCAGTCCCAGGCTACTTTCGGGGGCACCCCTCCACTTT. This encodes CASSPRLLSGAPLHF. This chain connects TRBV6-5 to TRBJ1-6, with D possibly matching TRBD1 (5 bases). CDR1 is MNHEY and CDR2 is SVGAGI in the germline V gene. Trimming stripped 5 bases from V and 11 bases from J, with 19 bases between. CDR3 length equals 15 residues.

CDR3 nucleotides: TGTGCCAGTAGTATTGGGACATTTCTAACTGAAGCTTTCTTT. Translation gives CASSIGTFLTEAFF. This chain uses TRBV19 with TRBJ1-1; tentative D call: TRBD1 (6 bases). V was pared by 3 bases and J by 5 bases, with 13 bases between. From germline, CDR1 is LNHDA and CDR2 SQIVND (reference sequence). There are 14 residues in the CDR3.

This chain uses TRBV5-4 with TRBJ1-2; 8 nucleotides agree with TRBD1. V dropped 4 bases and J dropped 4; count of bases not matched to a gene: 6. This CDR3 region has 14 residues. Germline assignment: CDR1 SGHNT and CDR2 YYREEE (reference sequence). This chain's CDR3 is CASSAWTGTYGYTF. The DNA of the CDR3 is TGTGCCAGCAGCGCATGGACAGGGACCTATGGCTACACCTTC.

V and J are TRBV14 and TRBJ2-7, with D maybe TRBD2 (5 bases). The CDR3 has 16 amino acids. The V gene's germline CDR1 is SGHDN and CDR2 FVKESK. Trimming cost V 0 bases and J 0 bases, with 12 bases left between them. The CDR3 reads CASSQDSDRYSYEQYF. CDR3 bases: TGTGCCAGCAGCCAAGATAGCGACCGATACTCCTACGAGCAGTACTTC.

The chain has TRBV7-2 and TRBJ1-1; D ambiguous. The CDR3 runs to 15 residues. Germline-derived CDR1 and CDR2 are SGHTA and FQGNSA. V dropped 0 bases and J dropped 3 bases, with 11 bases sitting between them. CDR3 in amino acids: CASSLAYNSDTEAFF. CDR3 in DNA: TGTGCCAGCAGCTTAGCGTATAACAGTGACACTGAAGCTTTCTTT.

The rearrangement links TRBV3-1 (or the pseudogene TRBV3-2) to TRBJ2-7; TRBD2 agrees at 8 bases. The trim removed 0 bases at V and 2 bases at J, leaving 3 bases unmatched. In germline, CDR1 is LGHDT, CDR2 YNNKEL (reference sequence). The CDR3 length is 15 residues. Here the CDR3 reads CASSQEPSGPYEQYF. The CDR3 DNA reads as TGTGCCAGCAGCCAAGAGCCTAGCGGGCCCTACGAGCAGTACTTC.

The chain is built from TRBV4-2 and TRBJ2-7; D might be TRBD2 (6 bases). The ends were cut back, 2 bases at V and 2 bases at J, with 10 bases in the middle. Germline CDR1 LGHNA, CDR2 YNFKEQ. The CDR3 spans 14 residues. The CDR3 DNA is TGTGCCAGCAGCCAACTAGGGGAGGCCTACGAGCAGTACTTC. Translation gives CASSQLGEAYEQYF.

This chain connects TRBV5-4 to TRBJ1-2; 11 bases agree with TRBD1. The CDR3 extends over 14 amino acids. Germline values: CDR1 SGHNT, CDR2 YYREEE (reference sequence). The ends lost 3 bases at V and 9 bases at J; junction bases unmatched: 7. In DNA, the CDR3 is TGTGCCAGCAGCTGGGACAGGGGGGACTCTAGCTACACCTTC. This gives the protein CASSWDRGDSSYTF.

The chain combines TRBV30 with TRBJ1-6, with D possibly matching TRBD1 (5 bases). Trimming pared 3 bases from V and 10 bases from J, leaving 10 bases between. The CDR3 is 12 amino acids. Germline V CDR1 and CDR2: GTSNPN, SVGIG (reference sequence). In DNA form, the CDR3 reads TGTGCCTGGAGGGGGGGTAGCTCACCCCTCCACTTT. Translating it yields CAWRGGSSPLHF. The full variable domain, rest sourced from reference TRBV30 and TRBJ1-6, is SQTIHQWPATLVQPVGSPLSLECTVEGTSNPNLYWYRQAAGRGLQLLFYSVGIGQISSEVPQNLSASRPQDRQFILSSKKLLLSDSGFYLCAWRGGSSPLHFGNGTRLTVT.

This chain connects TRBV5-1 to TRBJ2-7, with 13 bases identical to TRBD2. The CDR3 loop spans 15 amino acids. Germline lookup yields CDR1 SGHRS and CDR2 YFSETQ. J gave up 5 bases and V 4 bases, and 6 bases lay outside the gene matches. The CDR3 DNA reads TGCGCCAGCAGCCAGACTAGCGGGGGGATGAACGAGCAGTACTTC. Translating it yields CASSQTSGGMNEQYF.